The rows below give T cell receptor beta chains drawn from one sample of a study of tumor T cells in aggressive B-cell lymphoma. Profiled with immunoSEQ multiplex PCR; TCRdb holds only in-frame clones, not every one. Of just over 1,500 clones in the sample, just over 90% are singletons; the top ten hold 3% to 4%. Sample: tumor tissue. The receptors stem from an adult with diffuse large B cell lymphoma. Each CDR3 is given with its conserved first and last residue. The order of the fields is V gene, J gene, CDR3 protein.

TRBV11-1	TRBJ2-2	CASSSTSGGANSYTGELFF
TRBV7-2	TRBJ2-1	CASTRMEDEQFF
TRBV30	TRBJ1-1	CAWRLPFRGSNRNTEAFF
TRBV28	TRBJ1-2	CASRSGDRNYGYTF
TRBV5-5	TRBJ1-6	CASSLGSGGSPLHF
TRBV28	TRBJ2-7	CASHGRDYPWGYF
TRBV15	TRBJ1-2	CATRGQGDYGYTF
TRBV18	TRBJ1-1	CASSQMGQSIIEAFF
TRBV7-2	TRBJ1-2	CASSLLDRAYGYTF
TRBV7-8	TRBJ2-3	CASSPGTSGGDTQYF
TRBV5-1	TRBJ2-5	CASSLALAGGPQETQYF
TRBV4-1	TRBJ2-2	CASSPSRDRADFTGELFF
TRBV7-2	TRBJ1-5	CASGRGTDVDQPQHF
TRBV4-3	TRBJ1-3	CASSQAGVSGNTIYF
TRBV28	TRBJ1-6	CASSPSGVGVSPLHF
TRBV27	TRBJ2-3	CASSLWRGGQPDTQYF
TRBV18	TRBJ1-2	CASSPPSTGLSGTF
TRBV5-1	TRBJ1-1	CASSSGWGGVNTEAFF
TRBV18	TRBJ1-2	CASSSRTELNYGYTF
TRBV6-4	TRBJ2-3	CASSEELTDTQYF
TRBV4-3	TRBJ2-1	CASSQDSGYVEQFF
TRBV7-2	TRBJ2-7	CASSFRGFNEQYF
TRBV5-1	TRBJ2-7	CASSLPSGDNEQYF
TRBV28	TRBJ2-1	CASSPSGTSGNNEQFF
TRBV30	TRBJ1-1	CAWTEGPNTEAFF
TRBV29-1	TRBJ2-1	CSVTRNNEQFF
TRBV4-2	TRBJ1-6	CASSQEGGSSYNSPLHF
TRBV29-1	TRBJ2-7	CSVVTYEQYF
TRBV20-1	TRBJ2-7	CSARIQGFSYF
TRBV7-6	TRBJ2-5	CASSLRVAQETQYF
TRBV30	TRBJ1-4	CAWRLGSYEKLFF
TRBV28	TRBJ1-1	CASSLQGEAFF
TRBV4-1	TRBJ1-6	CASSQEGSSYNSPLHF
TRBV27	TRBJ1-1	CASKHWGAEAFF
TRBV11-2	TRBJ1-6	CASSLGVTGSPLHF
TRBV28	TRBJ1-1	CASSSSQESFF
TRBV19	TRBJ1-4	CASSRSEKLFF
TRBV7-2	TRBJ2-3	CASAWGGPDTQYF
TRBV7-2	TRBJ1-2	CASSLAPGQGENGYTF
TRBV28	TRBJ2-7	CASSAPGHPYEQYF
TRBV4-1	TRBJ1-5	CASSQVHRDAQPQHF
TRBV4-3	TRBJ2-4	CASSQDLTSGQGNIQYF
TRBV28	TRBJ1-1	CASSLFGRPGGAFF
TRBV20-1	TRBJ2-1	CSGAGGSEQFF
TRBV6-1	TRBJ2-2	CASSPGHSNTGELFF
TRBV30	TRBJ2-3	CAWRGDRGRTDTQYF
TRBV9	TRBJ2-1	CASSIAPLTSPYYNEQFF
TRBV30	TRBJ2-7	CAWSIPGSWSYEQYF
TRBV19	TRBJ2-1	CASSITGVARHEQFF
TRBV6-1	TRBJ2-7	CASSKPGQGTYEQYF
TRBV6-6	TRBJ2-5	CASSYSIGETQYF
TRBV6-5	TRBJ1-6	CASSRLDNSPLHF
TRBV19	TRBJ1-1	CASKQDRAAFF
TRBV10-2	TRBJ1-6	CASSERTGPNSPLHF